This T cell receptor beta chain was identified in a study of human T cells and chemical hapten exposure (dated by TCRdb to about 2021). Context from the whole study: Libraries were pooled for sequencing, and variation in per-sample TCR yields was attributed mainly to small differences in library volumes within the pool. Peripheral blood TCR repertoire changes were tracked in vivo in alopecia patients during primary and secondary sensitization to the hapten diphenylcyclopropenone (DPC). From each blood RNA sample, both TCR alpha and TCR beta chains were sequenced.

The intended sense of this specimen's time point label: healthy volunteer bleed at 6 weeks. Unfractionated whole blood was collected in Tempus Blood RNA tubes, and total RNA was extracted from that blood. About 5 healthy volunteers acted as controls for TCR sequencing and had blood drawn at day 0, 2 weeks and 6 weeks. The table lists this clonotype with many counts. What antigen it recognizes has not been identified. No much larger clone exists at a distance of one base, and base qualities are not known. The method was RACE. Sequenced on a NextSeq 500. During library preparation, unique molecular identifiers were attached to individual cDNA molecules so that TCRs could be counted quantitatively and reproducibly. For the original study's pipeline: Samples had a median of around 92,000 TCRs, with a range from 23,224 to 690,600. The Decombinator software suite was used to annotate V, J and CDR3 in the TCR reads. To make PS versus PT1 abundance plots, every sample was subsampled to the same number of TCRs (28,000). Expanded TCRs were defined as absent before sensitization and observed at least eight times at the 2-week time point. TCRdb reanalyzed the raw reads on its own, using fastp at Q25 for trimming and MiXCR for clone calling, and kept in-frame beta chains. Rows merge per CDR3 protein into single entries with the most common DNA and genes. TCRdb's processing, not the authors' own work, is the source of the V and J calls. This sample holds tens of thousands of distinct CDR3 sequences; about 8.7% were observed only once. The ten largest clones add up to approximately 1.5% of the sample.

Summary of the overall study and its limitations: DPC sensitization did not change the number of TCRs with a frequency above 1 in 1000, and there was no evidence of changes in global repertoire structure. After repeated subsampling, changes were observed in the strength of the expansion versus patch-test correlation and in the threshold at which the correlation became significant.

Input material: whole blood. The sequence was collected from a male donor in good health. Some clones in this sample may be carry-over from other donors' samples.

The CDR3 region reads CSARGGQGWNEQFF. The nucleotides read TGCAGTGCTAGAGGGGGACAGGGGTGGAATGAGCAGTTCTTC. The sequence links TRBV20-1 to TRBJ2-1; TRBD1 agrees with 10 junctional bases. The CDR3, cysteine through phenylalanine, is 14 amino acids long. CDR3 DNA is the only sequence kept; it has 42 bases, read in frame from the first base. Based on the germline V gene (reference sequence), the CDR1 and CDR2 sequences are DFQATT and SNEGSKA. V is cut back by 1 base and J by 7 bases, with 4 bases in the junction unmatched.